Each of the 11 T cell receptor beta chains below was sequenced from the same sample in a study of blood T cell repertoires in COVID-19 (dated by TCRdb to the early 2020s). Preparation of the library involved the immunoSEQ multiplex PCR assay. In TCRdb, the immuneACCESS table is reduced to in-frame sequences with V and J assigned. These tables do not hold every clone; where another copy was compared, an unresolved V gene accounts for under half, and the others remain unexplained. The table for this sample lists some 80,000 clones; approximately 85% of them were counted only once. The ten largest clones take up about 5% of the sample. What was sequenced was peripheral blood. The receptors come from a woman aged 80 or over with active or convalescent COVID-19.

This chain uses TRBV28 with TRBJ2-2; 10 bases are shared with TRBD2. V shed 3 bases, J shed 2 bases, and the junction held 9 bases outside the gene matches. Germline V CDR1 and CDR2: MDHEN, SYDVKM. This CDR3 has 18 amino acids. CDR3 amino acids: CASSFRMGLAPNTGELFF. The CDR3 DNA reads TGTGCCAGCAGTTTTCGGATGGGACTAGCGCCCAACACCGGGGAGCTGTTTTTT. Full variable domain (missing parts from reference TRBV28 and TRBJ2-2): DVKVTQSSRYLVKRTGEKVFLECVQDMDHENMFWYRQDPGLGLRLIYFSYDVKMKEKGDIPEGYSVSREKKERFSLILESASTNQTSMYLCASSFRMGLAPNTGELFFGEGSRLTVL.

This clone turned up a few times. The chain carries TRBV18 and TRBJ2-1; D perhaps matches TRBD2 (6 bases). V was cut by 2 bases and J by 4 bases, with 30 bases left in between. The CDR3 extends over 21 amino acids. Germline lookup yields CDR1 KGHSH and CDR2 LQKENI. CDR3 residues: CASSPILALKSGREWYNEQFF. CDR3 in DNA: TGTGCCAGCTCACCAATTTTAGCCCTTAAATCTGGTCGGGAGTGGTACAATGAGCAGTTCTTC.

The chain employs TRBV6-1 and TRBJ1-1; 7 nucleotides align to TRBD1. CDR1 MNHNS and CDR2 SASEGT come from the germline V gene. Trimming took 2 bases from V and 0 from J; bases not matched to a gene: 9. The CDR3 is made up of 17 amino acids. CDR3 amino acids: CASSEIMTGRLNTEAFF. CDR3 nucleotides: TGTGCCAGCAGTGAAATTATGACAGGGAGATTGAACACTGAAGCTTTCTTT.

The chain has TRBV5-6 and TRBJ2-7; 9 bases are shared with TRBD2. Germline CDR1 reads SGHDT; CDR2 reads YYEEEE. Trimming at V came to 3 bases and at J to 0 bases, leaving 7 bases not matched to a gene. The CDR3 spans 16 residues. The CDR3 region has the DNA TGTGCCAGCAGCTCTTGGGCTAGCGGGATCTCCTACGAGCAGTACTTC. Translation: CASSSWASGISYEQYF. The full variable domain, in which reference TRBV5-6 and TRBJ2-7 provide the parts outside the CDR3, is DAGVTQSPTHLIKTRGQQVTLRCSPKSGHDTVSWYQQALGQGPQFIFQYYEEEERQRGNFPDRFSGHQFPNYSSELNVNALLLGDSALYLCASSSWASGISYEQYFGPGTRLTVT.

The chain employs TRBV18 and TRBJ2-1; 8 bases are a match to TRBD1. The germline CDR1 and CDR2 sequences are KGHSH and LQKENI. CDR3 length: 13 residues. V lost 3 bases and J lost 5; bases outside the gene matches: 0. In nucleotides, the CDR3 is TGTGCCAGCTCACCGGACAGGGACAATGAGCAGTTCTTC. This encodes CASSPDRDNEQFF.

The rearrangement links TRBV19 to TRBJ2-7; D perhaps matches TRBD1 (6 bases). Per germline, CDR1 LNHDA and CDR2 SQIVND (reference sequence). Deletions cut 6 bases from V and 2 bases from J, with 17 bases between. This CDR3 is 15 amino acids long. CDR3 in DNA: TGTGCCAGTAGCCCGACCGGGACACTAGCCTACGAGCAGTACTTC. Amino acid sequence: CASSPTGTLAYEQYF.

This chain joins TRBV25-1 and TRBJ1-1, with D possibly matching TRBD1 (6 bases). The V end was cut by 4 bases, the J end by 4 bases, with 10 bases between. Germline CDR1 MGHDK, CDR2 SYGVNS. CDR3 size: 13 residues. The CDR3 spells CASSVQGVTEAFF. As DNA, the CDR3 is TGTGCCAGCAGTGTACAGGGTGTCACTGAAGCTTTCTTT.

This clone was counted a few times. The chain uses TRBV19 and TRBJ1-2; D is perhaps TRBD1 (5 bases). Trimming took 5 bases from V and 3 from J, leaving 19 bases between them. CDR3 size: 16 residues. Germline assignment: CDR1 LNHDA and CDR2 SQIVND (reference sequence). The chain's CDR3 is CASSLVRANPDYGYTF. DNA for the CDR3: TGTGCCAGTAGTTTGGTCAGGGCGAACCCAGACTATGGCTACACCTTC. Full variable domain (remainder filled in from reference TRBV19 and TRBJ1-2): DGGITQSPKYLFRKEGQNVTLSCEQNLNHDAMYWYRQDPGQGLRLIYYSQIVNDFQKGDIAEGYSVSREKKESFPLTVTSAQKNPTAFYLCASSLVRANPDYGYTFGSGTRLTVV.

The rearrangement joins TRBV28 to TRBJ1-5; TRBD1 matches 8 bases. J was trimmed by 7 bases and V by 2 bases; bases with no gene match: 4. Germline CDR1 is MDHEN and CDR2 is SYDVKM. This CDR3 region has 14 residues. The CDR3 sequence is CASSLQGARQPQHF. The CDR3 coding sequence is TGTGCCAGCAGTTTACAGGGGGCCAGGCAGCCCCAGCATTTT.

The CDR3, as DNA: TGTGCCAGCAATCGAGGGGGTCCCGACGAGCAGTACTTC. Its protein product is CASNRGGPDEQYF. This chain connects TRBV6-5 to TRBJ2-7, with D perhaps TRBD1 (6 bases). This CDR3 region has 13 residues. Germline CDR1 reads MNHEY; CDR2 reads SVGAGI. V was cut by 7 bases and J by 5 bases, with 15 bases left in between.

The gene calls are TRBV27 and TRBJ2-1, with D possibly TRBD1 on 6 matching bases. The CDR3 loop spans 14 amino acids. CDR1 is MNHEY and CDR2 is SMNVEV in the germline V gene (reference sequence). Trimming removed 2 bases from V and 7 bases from J, with 12 bases in between. The CDR3 DNA sequence: TGTGCCAGCAGTTTAAGGGGGTCGGGAAATGAGCAGTTCTTC. Its protein product is CASSLRGSGNEQFF.